This T cell receptor beta chain is drawn from a study of T cells in Graves' hyperthyroidism and ophthalmopathy. General observations from the study: Model output signaled ophthalmopathy a median roughly 6 months ahead of onset.

TCR beta CDR3 regions were amplified from RNA transcripts. The TCR CDR3 first-round RT-PCR relied on the HTBI primer set. MiXCR, run by TCRdb on the multiplex PCR reads, gives a single entry per CDR3 protein. The sample carries hundreds of thousands of distinct CDR3 sequences, around 22% recorded once. This clonotype was observed a handful of times. The antigen remains unidentified. Since the CDR3 does not end with the conserved phenylalanine or tryptophan, this likely comes from a read error. In germline, CDR1 is GTSNPN, CDR2 SVGIG (reference sequence). This CDR3 comprises 14 residues. J was trimmed by 3 bases and V by 3 bases; bases with no gene match: 7.

The chain has TRBV30 and TRBJ2-7, with TRBD1 identical over 8 bases. Source material: blood. The sequence was collected from a man aged 25-40 years with Graves' ophthalmopathy. In nucleotides, the CDR3 is TGTGCCTGGAGGGCAGGGGGCGCGAACTACGAGCAGTACCTC. Protein sequence: CAWRAGGANYEQYL.